The 2 T cell receptor beta chains below come from one sample, sequenced in a study of shared clonotypes between healthy human individuals. The naive CD8 population came from CD45RO-negative cells selected for CCR7, without terminally differentiated effector memory CD45RA+ cells. Data came from immunoSEQ multiplex PCR; TCRdb stores just in-frame clones and leaves some out. The sample yields 1.5 million to 2.5 million clones, just under 95% seen once. The sample taken for sequencing was naive CD8+ T cells sorted from blood. The receptors derive from a man aged 18 to 29 in good health.

The chain links TRBV21-1 to TRBJ1-2. TRBV21-1 constitutes a pseudogene. The CDR3 length is 16 residues. The CDR3 sequence: CARIKDGFRRAYGYTF. The CDR3 DNA reads TGTGCCAGGATTAAAGATGGATTTAGGAGGGCCTATGGCTACACCTTC.

A remark on this clone: This CDR3 is also generated by other DNA sequences in the sample. V and J are TRBV27 and TRBJ2-1; D unresolved. With 1 base removed from V and 9 bases from J, the gap between germline ends came to 4 bases. The germline CDR1 and CDR2 sequences are MNHEY and SMNVEV (reference sequence). This CDR3 comprises 11 residues. CDR3 in amino acids: CASSLFGEQFF. For the CDR3, the DNA is TGTGCCAGCAGTTTATTTGGTGAGCAGTTCTTC.